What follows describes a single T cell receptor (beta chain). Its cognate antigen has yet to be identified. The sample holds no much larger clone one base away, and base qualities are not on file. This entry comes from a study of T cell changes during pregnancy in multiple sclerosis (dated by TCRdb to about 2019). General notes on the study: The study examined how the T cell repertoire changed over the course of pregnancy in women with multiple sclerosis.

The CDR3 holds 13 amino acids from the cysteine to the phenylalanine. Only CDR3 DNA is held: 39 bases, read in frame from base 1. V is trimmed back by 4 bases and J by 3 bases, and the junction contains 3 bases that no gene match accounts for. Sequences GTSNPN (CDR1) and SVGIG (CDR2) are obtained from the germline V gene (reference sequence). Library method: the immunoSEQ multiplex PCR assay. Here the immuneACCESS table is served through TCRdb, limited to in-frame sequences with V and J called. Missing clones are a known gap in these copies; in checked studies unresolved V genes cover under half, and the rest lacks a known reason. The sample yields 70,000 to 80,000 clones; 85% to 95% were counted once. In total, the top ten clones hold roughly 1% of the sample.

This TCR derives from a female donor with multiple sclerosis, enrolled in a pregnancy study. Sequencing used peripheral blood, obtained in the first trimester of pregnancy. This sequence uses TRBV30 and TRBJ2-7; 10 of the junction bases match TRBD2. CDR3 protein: CAWKVAGGYEQYF. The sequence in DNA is TGTGCCTGGAAGGTAGCGGGAGGCTACGAGCAGTACTTC.